The source of this T cell receptor (beta chain) is a study of radiotherapy plus CTLA-4 blockade in lung cancer. Findings and caveats of the study: Together with interferon-beta, which increased in serum after radiation, early dynamic changes in blood T cell clones were reportedly the best predictors of response.

Clones were read by immunoSEQ multiplex PCR, and TCRdb kept only the in-frame ones, dropping some. The data show about 73,000 clones, about nine tenths seen once. Ipilimumab-mediated CTLA-4 blockade plus focal radiation was given to patients having chemo-refractory metastatic non-small-cell lung cancer. To note about this clone: The antigen is not known.

Source: peripheral blood, taken from a patient treated with radiotherapy plus ipilimumab. The TCR originated in a human donor with non-small cell lung cancer that progressed on radiotherapy plus ipilimumab.

The CDR3 DNA sequence: TGCGCCAGCAGCCAAGATCCAGCCACCTACGAGCAGTACTTC. Its translation is CASSQDPATYEQYF. This chain uses TRBV4-1 with TRBJ2-7, with D uncertain. The germline CDR1 and CDR2 sequences are MGHRA and YSYEKL. V lost 0 bases, J lost 2 bases, and 8 bases lay in between. This CDR3 contains 14 residues.